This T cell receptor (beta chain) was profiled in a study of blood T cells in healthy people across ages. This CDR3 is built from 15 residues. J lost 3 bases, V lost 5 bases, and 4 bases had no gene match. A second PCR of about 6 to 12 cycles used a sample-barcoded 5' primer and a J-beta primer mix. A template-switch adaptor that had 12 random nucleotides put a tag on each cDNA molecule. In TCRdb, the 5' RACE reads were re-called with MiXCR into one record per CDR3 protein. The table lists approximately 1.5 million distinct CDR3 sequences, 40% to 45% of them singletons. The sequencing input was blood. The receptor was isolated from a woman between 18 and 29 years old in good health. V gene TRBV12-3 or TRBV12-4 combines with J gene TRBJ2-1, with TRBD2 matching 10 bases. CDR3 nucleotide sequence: TGTGCCAGCAGTACTACTAGCGGGAACTACAATGAGCAGTTCTTC. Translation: CASSTTSGNYNEQFF.